The source of this T cell receptor beta chain is a study of beta chain features in type 1 diabetes. For the study at large: In age, gender and cell yields, patients were similar to healthy donors. The study, taken as a whole, reports: Researchers caution that PCR might favor shorter templates, equally among patients and controls. A moderate, significant TCRB CDR3 shortening appeared in type 1 diabetes across four CD4+ subsets. More deletions and fewer insertions at VDJ junctions were seen in type 1 diabetes patients.

The isolated RNA, all of it, was reverse transcribed, so expressed TCRB transcripts were what got sequenced. Here immunoSEQ multiplex PCR was the method, and the copy in TCRdb shows in-frame clones only, minus some. The data hold fewer than 450,000 clones, with 13% observed a single time. The sample holds a few counts of this clone. The target antigen is unknown. Sorted cells reached over 95% purity in every population. This TCR was recovered from a woman younger than 30 with type 1 diabetes. The sample comprised naive CD4+ T cells from blood.

CDR3 coding DNA: TGTGCCAGCAGTTTTGGACTAGTTGGAGAGACCCAGTACTTC. Its protein is CASSFGLVGETQYF. The chain uses TRBV28 and TRBJ2-5; 7 bases line up with TRBD2. The V gene's germline CDR1 is MDHEN and CDR2 SYDVKM. V dropped 3 bases and J dropped 4; count of bases not matched to a gene: 5. The CDR3 covers 14 residues.